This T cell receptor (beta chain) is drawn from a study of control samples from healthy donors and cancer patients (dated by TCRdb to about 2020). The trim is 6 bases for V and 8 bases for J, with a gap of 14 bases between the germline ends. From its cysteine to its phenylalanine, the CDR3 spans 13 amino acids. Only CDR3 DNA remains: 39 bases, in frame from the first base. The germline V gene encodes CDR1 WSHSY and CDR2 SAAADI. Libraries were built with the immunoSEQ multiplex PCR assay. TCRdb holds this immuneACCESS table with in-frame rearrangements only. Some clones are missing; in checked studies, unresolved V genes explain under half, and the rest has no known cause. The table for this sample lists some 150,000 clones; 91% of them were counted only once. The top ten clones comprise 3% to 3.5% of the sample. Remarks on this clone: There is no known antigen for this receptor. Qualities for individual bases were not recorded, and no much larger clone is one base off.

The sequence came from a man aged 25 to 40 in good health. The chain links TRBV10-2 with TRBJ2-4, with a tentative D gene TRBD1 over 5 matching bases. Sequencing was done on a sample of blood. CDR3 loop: CASRTDYKDIQYF. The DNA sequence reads TGCGCCAGCAGGACAGATTATAAGGACATTCAGTACTTC.